This T cell receptor (beta chain) was observed in a study of metastatic and nonmetastatic thyroid tumors. Across the study: Comparative analysis of repertoires was undertaken across blood and tumor or nodule tissue obtained from malignant and benign thyroid patients.

Germline CDR1 is MGHDK and CDR2 is SYGVNS. The J segment lost 4 bases and the V segment lost 3 bases, leaving 3 bases of the junction unmatched. The CDR3 sequence is 16 residues long. Before thyroid surgery, none of the patients had received any treatment. By proportion, this clone is large. With MiXCR, TCRdb reprocessed the PCR reads. In the table there are fewer than 35,000 clones, 25% to 35% of which are singletons. Sequencing used blood. This clonotype was obtained from a female donor with papillary thyroid cancer or a benign thyroid nodule (not recorded which). Some clones in this sample may be carry-over from other donors' samples. The chain combines TRBV25-1 with TRBJ2-2, with 12 bases that match TRBD2. The CDR3 DNA follows: TGTGCCAGCAGTGACTGGACTAGCGGGGTCACCGGGGAGCTGTTTTTT. It is translated as CASSDWTSGVTGELFF.